This entry is about one TCR beta chain. Its target is not known. Trimming took 6 bases from V and 1 from J, leaving 6 bases between them. The CDR3 has 12 amino acids. Germline CDR1 and CDR2: SGHAT and FQDESV (reference sequence). The data derive from a study of yellow fever vaccine responses in identical twins. Study results and limitations: Reportedly, the response of twins' T cells to the vaccine seemed partly convergent, partly personalized.

One entry per CDR3 protein results from TCRdb running MiXCR on the RT-PCR reads. The data hold around 3,500 distinct CDR3 sequences, with nearly 90% observed a single time. The rearrangement links TRBV11-1 to TRBJ1-1, with unresolved D. The sequencing used T cells from blood (PBMCs), unsorted or a sorted subset (not recorded which), collected before or after yellow fever vaccination (not recorded which). The receptor's source is a woman aged 18 to 35 who received the yellow fever vaccine. The CDR3 DNA reads as TGTGCCAGCAGACCAGGGAACACTGAAGCTTTCTTT. It is translated as CASRPGNTEAFF.